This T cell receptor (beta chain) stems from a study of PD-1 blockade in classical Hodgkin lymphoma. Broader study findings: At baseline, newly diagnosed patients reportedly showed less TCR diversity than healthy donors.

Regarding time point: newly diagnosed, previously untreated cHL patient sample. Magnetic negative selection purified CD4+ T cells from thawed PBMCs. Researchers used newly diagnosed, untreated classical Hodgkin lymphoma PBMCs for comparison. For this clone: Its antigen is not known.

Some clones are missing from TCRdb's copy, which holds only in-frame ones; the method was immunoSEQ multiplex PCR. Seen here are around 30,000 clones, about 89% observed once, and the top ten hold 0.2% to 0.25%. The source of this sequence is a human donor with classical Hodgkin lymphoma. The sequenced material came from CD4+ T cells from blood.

CDR3 nucleotides: TGTGCCAGCAGCCGGACCCCCTACACCGGGGAGCTGTTTTTT. The encoded protein is CASSRTPYTGELFF. This chain uses TRBV11-2 with TRBJ2-2; D is undetermined. CDR1 and CDR2 from the germline V gene are SGHAT and FQNNGV. V gave up 5 bases and J gave up 3 bases, with 10 bases separating them. This CDR3 is built from 14 residues.